Given below is one T cell receptor (beta chain) in context. Its specificity is not known. Germline V lookup: CDR1 SGHTA, CDR2 FQGNSA. The CDR3 loop spans 13 amino acids. Trimming took off 4 bases at V and 4 bases at J, with 10 bases between the two ends. These data are taken from a study of cytomegalovirus exposure and HLA in healthy donors. Overall study context: As released early, the data held roughly 85 million unique TCRs from HLA-typed donors.

Regarding the study as a whole: Confirmation was obtained in vitro that a few CMV-associated chains are specific for CMV antigens. Per a later analysis, HLA-associated TCR beta chains showed more clonal expansion than other, equally common TCR beta chains.

Vbeta (60) and Jbeta (13) primers were used in the PCR. Some clones are missing from TCRdb's copy, which holds only in-frame ones; the method was immunoSEQ multiplex PCR. The sample consists of around 140,000 clones, approximately 79% of them appearing once. This rearrangement joins TRBV7-2 to TRBJ1-1; D remains ambiguous. Sequencing was performed on PBMCs. This receptor was taken from a male donor in good health and CMV-seronegative. The CDR3 sequence: CASSWRGSTEAFF. In DNA form, the CDR3 reads TGTGCCAGCAGCTGGCGGGGATCCACTGAAGCTTTCTTT.